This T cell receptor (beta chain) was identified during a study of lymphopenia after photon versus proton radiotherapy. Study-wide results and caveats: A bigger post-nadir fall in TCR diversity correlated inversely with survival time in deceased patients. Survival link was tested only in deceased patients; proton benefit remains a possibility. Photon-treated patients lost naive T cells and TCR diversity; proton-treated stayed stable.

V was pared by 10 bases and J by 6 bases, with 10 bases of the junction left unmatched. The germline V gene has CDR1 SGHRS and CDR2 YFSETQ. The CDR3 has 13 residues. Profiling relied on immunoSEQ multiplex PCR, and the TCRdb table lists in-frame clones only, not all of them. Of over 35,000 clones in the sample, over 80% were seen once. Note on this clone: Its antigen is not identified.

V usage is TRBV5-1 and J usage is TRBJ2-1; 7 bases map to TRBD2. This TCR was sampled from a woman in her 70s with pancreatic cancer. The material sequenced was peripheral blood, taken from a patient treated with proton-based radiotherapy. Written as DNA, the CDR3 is TGCGCCCCCATGTGCGGGAGATTCAATGAGCAGTTCTTC. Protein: CAPMCGRFNEQFF.